This TCR beta chain was profiled in a study of beta chain features in type 1 diabetes. Germline loops: CDR1 GTSNPN, CDR2 SVGIG (reference sequence). The CDR3 contains 11 residues. Trimming took off 7 bases at V and 0 bases at J, with 7 bases between the two ends. The whole isolated RNA underwent reverse transcription, so sequencing captured expressed TCRB transcripts. Sequencing was performed with immunoSEQ multiplex PCR; in TCRdb, only in-frame clones are kept and a portion is missing. This sample has under 400,000 clones; roughly an eighth occur once, and the top ten carry 0.017%. As regards this clone: Antigen: not known.

Study observations and caveats: Type 1 diabetes patients showed fewer insertions and more deletions at VDJ junctions. For patients and controls alike, PCR might favor shorter templates to the same degree. Patients with Type 1 diabetes showed moderately but significantly shorter TCRB CDR3s in all four CD4+ subsets. The study found that naive, central memory and Treg TCRB repertoires appeared more similar in patients than in healthy donors.

The chain employs TRBV30 and TRBJ2-7, with a tentative D call TRBD2 (5 bases). The receptor was derived from a man aged 18 to 35 in good health. The specimen was naive CD4+ T cells from blood. In nucleotides, the CDR3 is TGTGCCTTCGGGGTCTCCTACGAGCAGTACTTC. Its protein is CAFGVSYEQYF.